In its sample, the clone carrying this T cell receptor (beta chain) was seen once. Its antigen is undetermined. The PCR was carried out with 60 Vbeta primers and 13 Jbeta primers. In the original processing: In a later analysis, the count reached 74 million or so unique TCR beta chains, with 8.5 million to 14 million shared. Assay: immunoSEQ multiplex PCR; the TCRdb copy retains only in-frame clones and omits some. Clonal size and the V and J genes are those of that table, whereas D and trimming came from the DNA. The sample includes over 50,000 clones, approximately 80% of them seen just once. The source of the sample is a study of cytomegalovirus exposure and HLA in healthy donors. The study's findings and limits: Diagnosis of cytomegalovirus status made by the classifier reportedly showed high specificity and sensitivity.

Sequencing was done on a sample of PBMCs. The sequence came from a man between 40 and 49 years old in good health and CMV-seronegative.

CDR3 bases: TGTGCCAGCAGTCCCAGCGGGGGGGTCATACAGCCCCAGCATTTT. Amino acid sequence: CASSPSGGVIQPQHF. V and J are TRBV27 and TRBJ1-5; TRBD1 might be the D (5 bases). The germline V gene has CDR1 MNHEY and CDR2 SMNVEV (reference sequence). This CDR3 region has 15 residues. V lost 5 bases and J lost 7, with 18 bases in between.